Below, 15 T cell receptor beta chains from the same sample are listed, as sequenced in a study of T cells in localized non-small cell lung cancer. Here immunoSEQ multiplex PCR was the method, and the copy in TCRdb shows in-frame clones only, minus some. The sample shows approximately 140,000 clones, about 90% of them seen only once. The sample here was peripheral blood, taken before any cancer treatment. The receptor source for this set is a female donor older than 55 with stage I lung adenocarcinoma.

The rearrangement links TRBV28 to TRBJ1-2, with 8 bases identical to TRBD1. CDR3 size: 15 residues. Germline-derived CDR1 and CDR2 are MDHEN and SYDVKM. After removal of 2 bases from V and 4 bases from J, the junction contained 6 bases not matched to a gene. The CDR3 region is CASSLSLQGVYGYTF. In nucleotides, the CDR3 is TGTGCCAGCAGTTTAAGCCTACAGGGGGTCTATGGCTACACCTTC.

This chain connects TRBV7-9 to TRBJ2-5; 10 bases agree with TRBD1. Looked up from germline, CDR1 is SEHNR and CDR2 is FQNEAQ (reference sequence). This CDR3 has 16 residues. The ends lost 9 bases at V and 5 bases at J; junction bases unmatched: 15. CDR3 sequence (DNA): TGTGCCAGGAGACAGGGGGCCTCCCCTAAAGGGGAGACCCAGTACTTC. Protein: CARRQGASPKGETQYF.

The chain links TRBV25-1 to TRBJ2-1; tentatively, D is TRBD1 (6 bases). This CDR3 has 12 residues. The V end was cut by 10 bases, the J end by 0 bases, with 7 bases between. Germline V CDR1 and CDR2: MGHDK, SYGVNS. CDR3 amino acids: CATRGSYNEQFF. The DNA of the CDR3 is TGTGCCACCAGGGGCTCCTACAATGAGCAGTTCTTC.

The gene calls are TRBV11-2 and TRBJ2-7; D gene unclear. The CDR3 loop spans 11 amino acids. Germline V lookup: CDR1 SGHAT, CDR2 FQNNGV. V lost 10 bases, J lost 3 bases, and 10 bases lay in between. The CDR3 region has the DNA TGTGCCACCACAGTGGGCTACGAGCAGTACTTC. This translates into CATTVGYEQYF. The entire variable domain, with the rest obtained from reference TRBV11-2 and TRBJ2-7, is as follows: EAGVAQSPRYKIIEKRQSVAFWCNPISGHATLYWYQQILGQGPKLLIQFQNNGVVDDSQLPKDRFSAERLKGVDSTLKIQPAKLEDSAVYLCATTVGYEQYFGPGTRLTVT.

J is TRBJ1-2 and V is TRBV6-1, with D perhaps TRBD1 (6 bases). The germline gives CDR1 MNHNS, CDR2 SASEGT. CDR3 length equals 16 residues. Trimming left V 0 bases short and J 8 bases short, with 19 bases between. The CDR3 is CASSEARNRVAWGYTF. The CDR3 bases are TGTGCCAGCAGTGAAGCGCGCAACAGGGTGGCTTGGGGCTACACCTTC.

This clone appeared a single time. The rearrangement uses TRBV11-2 and TRBJ2-7; D is possibly TRBD2 (5 bases). V was cut by 3 bases and J by 5 bases, with 26 bases left in between. The germline gives CDR1 SGHAT, CDR2 FQNNGV. This CDR3 has 18 amino acids. CDR3 sequence (DNA): TGTGCCAGCAGCTTTTTCCCCCTAGGGAGAAGGGCTCCCCACGAGCAGTACTTC. Amino acid sequence: CASSFFPLGRRAPHEQYF.

The chain uses TRBV6-4 and TRBJ2-7; D not resolved. Germline loops: CDR1 MRHNA, CDR2 SNTAGT. CDR3 length equals 11 residues. V was pared by 10 bases and J by 5 bases, with 12 bases between. The CDR3 DNA reads TGTGCCATCCGACGGGCGGACGAGCAGTACTTC. This gives the protein CAIRRADEQYF.

The J gene is TRBJ2-7, the V gene TRBV6-1, with D uncertain. V lost 7 bases and J lost 7, with 11 bases in between. The germline gives CDR1 MNHNS, CDR2 SASEGT. The CDR3 spans 11 residues. The CDR3: CASISYGEQYF. CDR3 nucleotide sequence: TGTGCCAGCATATCCTACGGGGAGCAGTACTTC.

V usage is TRBV2 and J usage is TRBJ2-7; 8 bases align to TRBD1. The J segment lost 4 bases and the V segment lost 7 bases, leaving 9 bases of the junction unmatched. This CDR3 contains 14 residues. The germline V gene encodes CDR1 SNHLY and CDR2 FYNNEI. The CDR3 here is CASIQDRVLYEQYF. CDR3 in DNA: TGTGCCAGCATTCAGGACAGGGTATTGTACGAGCAGTACTTC.

This clone has only one observation. The rearrangement joins TRBV7-3 to TRBJ2-2, with D perhaps TRBD2 (5 bases). The CDR3 covers 17 residues. V was cut by 0 bases and J by 0 bases, with 11 bases left in between. Germline V gene lookup returns CDR1 SGHTA and CDR2 FQGTGA. CDR3 bases: TGTGCCAGCAGCTTAACGTCTCTAGCAGCGAACACCGGGGAGCTGTTTTTT. The encoded protein is CASSLTSLAANTGELFF.

In its sample, this clone was seen once. This sequence joins TRBV27 and TRBJ2-2; a possible D gene is TRBD1 (5 bases). The CDR3 has 12 amino acids. With 11 bases removed from V and 5 bases from J, the gap between germline ends came to 12 bases. Germline CDR1 MNHEY, CDR2 SMNVEV (reference sequence). Here the CDR3 reads CAPKGWTGELFF. The DNA for the CDR3 is TGTGCCCCCAAGGGGTGGACCGGGGAGCTGTTTTTT.

This clone appeared once. CDR3 protein: CASSLGSGRVYEQYF. CDR3 in DNA: TGTGCCAGCAGTTTAGGTAGCGGGAGAGTTTACGAGCAGTACTTC. The chain uses TRBV28 and TRBJ2-7, with 9 bases aligning to TRBD2. The V gene end was trimmed by 2 bases and the J gene end by 4 bases; junction bases not matched to a gene: 6. CDR3 length: 15 amino acids. CDR1 and CDR2 (germline): MDHEN, SYDVKM.

The CDR3 DNA follows: TGTGCCAGCAGCGTAGGCCACCCCCCGGGCCAGCCCCAGCATTTT. Translation gives CASSVGHPPGQPQHF. The chain recombines TRBV9 with TRBJ1-5, with D hard to call. This CDR3 is built from 15 residues. Trimming took 0 bases from V and 7 from J, leaving 14 bases between them. The germline gives CDR1 SGDLS, CDR2 YYNGEE.

Only one count was recorded for this clone. The gene calls are TRBV5-4 and TRBJ2-7; D is perhaps TRBD2 (6 bases). CDR3 size: 15 residues. The V end was cut by 0 bases, the J end by 5 bases, with 15 bases between. Germline lookup yields CDR1 SGHNT and CDR2 YYREEE (reference sequence). Here the CDR3 DNA reads TGTGCCAGCAGCTTGGAAGTGACTAGGTCCCACGAGCAGTACTTC. It translates to CASSLEVTRSHEQYF.

The chain uses TRBV28 and TRBJ2-3; TRBD1 is a possible D gene (5 bases). The CDR3 runs 15 residues. Trimming took off 6 bases at V and 0 bases at J, with 13 bases between the two ends. Germline values: CDR1 MDHEN, CDR2 SYDVKM. Written as DNA, the CDR3 is TGTGCCAGCAGCCGAAGGGGAAAGAGCACAGATACGCAGTATTTT. Amino acids: CASSRRGKSTDTQYF.